This T cell receptor (beta chain) was recorded in a study of identical twins. The table lists this clonotype with many counts. TCRdb fed the 5' RACE reads into MiXCR, producing one record per CDR3 protein. The sample holds 690,000 or so distinct CDR3 sequences; 8.6% are singletons and the top ten take roughly 0.9%. CDR1 is SQVTM, CDR2 ANQGSEA, per germline. The CDR3 totals 15 residues. V was cut by 7 bases and J by 0 bases, with 15 bases left in between. The same specimen was also included in a second study, on yellow fever vaccine responses in identical twins.

This clonotype was obtained from a woman in her late teens or twenties in good health. The chain carries TRBV29-1 and TRBJ1-4; tentatively, D is TRBD1 (5 bases). Sequencing input: PBMCs. The CDR3 DNA sequence: TGCAGCGCCGGGGGTGTCGCCGCAACTAATGAAAAACTGTTTTTT. It encodes CSAGGVAATNEKLFF.